This is a list of T cell receptor beta chains from one sample in a study of blood T cells in healthy people across ages. TCRdb fed the 5' RACE reads into MiXCR, producing one record per CDR3 protein. The table includes fewer than 700,000 distinct CDR3 sequences, around half detected once. Sample: blood. These receptors originate from a man at least 80 years old in good health. Each CDR3 is given with its conserved first and last residue. A D gene is named only where the DNA matches it firmly. Only part of the rows carry a size: once, few, many, or a class if the clone is expanded.

d_gene: -
j_gene: TRBJ1-5
abundance: -
v_gene: TRBV20-1
CDR3aa: CSASRADQPQHF
CDR3nt: TGCAGTGCTAGCAGGGCGGATCAGCCCCAGCATTTT

d_gene: -
j_gene: TRBJ2-1
abundance: few
v_gene: TRBV4-3
CDR3aa: CASSQEYSLSAGRVNEQFF
CDR3nt: TGCGCCAGCAGCCAAGAGTACAGTCTTTCTGCAGGGCGGGTCAATGAGCAGTTCTTC

d_gene: -
j_gene: TRBJ1-5
abundance: -
v_gene: TRBV20-1
CDR3aa: CSARGLLTGHQPQHF
CDR3nt: TGCAGTGCTAGAGGGTTGTTGACCGGGCATCAGCCCCAGCATTTT

d_gene: TRBD1
j_gene: TRBJ1-5
abundance: once
v_gene: TRBV7-6
CDR3aa: CASSLANRGFYQPQHF
CDR3nt: TGTGCCAGCAGCTTAGCAAACAGGGGGTTTTATCAGCCCCAGCATTTT

d_gene: -
j_gene: TRBJ2-7
abundance: many
v_gene: TRBV7-9
CDR3aa: CASSSGTSYEQYF
CDR3nt: TGTGCCAGCAGCTCCGGGACCTCCTACGAGCAGTACTTC

d_gene: -
j_gene: TRBJ2-5
abundance: few
v_gene: TRBV6-2/TRBV6-3
CDR3aa: CASSSQGHYLQETQYF
CDR3nt: TGTGCCAGCAGCTCTCAGGGGCATTACCTTCAAGAGACCCAGTACTTC

d_gene: TRBD2
j_gene: TRBJ2-4
abundance: -
v_gene: TRBV7-2
CDR3aa: CASSLGGGQTKNIQYF
CDR3nt: TGTGCCAGCAGCTTAGGCGGGGGGCAAACCAAAAACATTCAGTACTTC

d_gene: TRBD2
j_gene: TRBJ2-1
abundance: once
v_gene: TRBV20-1
CDR3aa: CGARISGGARYEQFF
CDR3nt: TGCGGTGCTAGAATAAGCGGGGGGGCTAGGTATGAGCAGTTCTTC

d_gene: TRBD1
j_gene: TRBJ2-1
abundance: -
v_gene: TRBV20-1
CDR3aa: CSAPRGGRAPRDEQFF
CDR3nt: TGCAGTGCTCCCCGAGGGGGCAGGGCCCCTAGGGATGAGCAGTTCTTC

d_gene: TRBD2
j_gene: TRBJ2-3
abundance: -
v_gene: TRBV20-1
CDR3aa: CSARGLAGWGADTQYF
CDR3nt: TGCAGTGCTCGGGGACTAGCGGGATGGGGGGCAGATACGCAGTATTTT

d_gene: -
j_gene: TRBJ2-1
abundance: -
v_gene: TRBV20-1
CDR3aa: CSARRSEKWDEQFF
CDR3nt: TGCAGTGCTAGAAGGTCAGAGAAGTGGGATGAGCAGTTCTTC

d_gene: -
j_gene: TRBJ2-5
abundance: -
v_gene: TRBV7-2
CDR3aa: CASSLGGQPETQYF
CDR3nt: TGTGCCAGCAGCTTAGGGGGCCAGCCGGAGACCCAGTACTTC

d_gene: -
j_gene: TRBJ1-4
abundance: -
v_gene: TRBV9
CDR3aa: CASSAGTVQNEKLFF
CDR3nt: TGTGCCAGCAGTGCCGGGACGGTGCAAAATGAAAAACTGTTTTTT

d_gene: -
j_gene: TRBJ1-5
abundance: few
v_gene: TRBV7-2
CDR3aa: CASSLVNQPQHF
CDR3nt: TGTGCCAGCAGCTTAGTAAACCAGCCCCAGCATTTT

d_gene: TRBD2
j_gene: TRBJ2-3
abundance: -
v_gene: TRBV15
CDR3aa: CATSNSGSSTDTQYF
CDR3nt: TGTGCCACCAGCAACAGCGGGAGTAGCACAGATACGCAGTATTTT

d_gene: TRBD1
j_gene: TRBJ2-2
abundance: -
v_gene: TRBV6-1
CDR3aa: CASREGGAGELFF
CDR3nt: TGTGCCAGCAGGGAAGGGGGCGCGGGGGAGCTGTTTTTT

d_gene: TRBD2
j_gene: TRBJ2-1
abundance: -
v_gene: TRBV5-1
CDR3aa: CASSLERGNSDEQFF
CDR3nt: TGCGCCAGCAGCTTGGAGCGGGGTAATTCAGATGAGCAGTTCTTC

d_gene: -
j_gene: TRBJ2-7
abundance: few
v_gene: TRBV20-1
CDR3aa: CSARDQRRGYEQYF
CDR3nt: TGCAGTGCTAGAGATCAGCGACGAGGGTACGAGCAGTACTTC

d_gene: -
j_gene: TRBJ1-2
abundance: many
v_gene: TRBV6-6
CDR3aa: CASSYSDGAPLSYGYTF
CDR3nt: TGTGCCAGCAGTTACTCCGACGGGGCCCCCCTTAGCTATGGCTACACCTTC

d_gene: TRBD1
j_gene: TRBJ1-6
abundance: few
v_gene: TRBV18
CDR3aa: CASSPDRGGSPLHF
CDR3nt: TGTGCCAGCTCACCAGACAGGGGCGGTTCACCCCTCCACTTT

d_gene: -
j_gene: TRBJ2-1
abundance: -
v_gene: TRBV29-1
CDR3aa: CSVRLGPYNEQFF
CDR3nt: TGCAGCGTTCGACTGGGCCCCTACAATGAGCAGTTCTTC

d_gene: -
j_gene: TRBJ2-5
abundance: few
v_gene: TRBV20-1
CDR3aa: CSARDSRLAETQYF
CDR3nt: TGCAGTGCTAGAGATAGTAGGCTAGCGGAGACCCAGTACTTC

d_gene: -
j_gene: TRBJ2-3
abundance: -
v_gene: TRBV30
CDR3aa: CASRWSTDTQYF
CDR3nt: TGTGCATCCCGGTGGAGCACAGATACGCAGTATTTT

d_gene: -
j_gene: TRBJ2-1
abundance: -
v_gene: TRBV4-3
CDR3aa: CASSQVVDYYNEQFF
CDR3nt: TGCGCCAGCAGCCAAGTGGTGGACTACTACAATGAGCAGTTCTTC

d_gene: -
j_gene: TRBJ2-5
abundance: few
v_gene: TRBV9
CDR3aa: CASSPQSYQETQYF
CDR3nt: TGTGCCAGCAGCCCCCAGTCGTACCAAGAGACCCAGTACTTC

d_gene: -
j_gene: TRBJ1-6
abundance: many
v_gene: TRBV6-5
CDR3aa: CASTRRDQGLDSPLHF
CDR3nt: TGTGCCAGCACCAGAAGGGACCAGGGTCTGGATTCACCCCTCCACTTT

d_gene: -
j_gene: TRBJ2-7
abundance: few
v_gene: TRBV4-3
CDR3aa: CASSQRQSSYEQYF
CDR3nt: TGCGCCAGCAGCCAACGGCAGAGCTCCTACGAGCAGTACTTC

d_gene: -
j_gene: TRBJ1-1
abundance: few
v_gene: TRBV10-3
CDR3aa: CAISVAPNTEAFF
CDR3nt: TGTGCCATCAGTGTTGCCCCGAACACTGAAGCTTTCTTT

d_gene: TRBD2
j_gene: TRBJ2-7
abundance: few
v_gene: TRBV20-1
CDR3aa: CSAATGTRVFHEQYF
CDR3nt: TGCAGTGCGGCAACCGGGACTAGGGTTTTCCACGAGCAGTACTTC

d_gene: TRBD1
j_gene: TRBJ1-2
abundance: many
v_gene: TRBV6-6
CDR3aa: CASRSGQGINYGYTF
CDR3nt: TGTGCCAGCAGATCGGGACAGGGGATAAACTATGGCTACACCTTC

d_gene: -
j_gene: TRBJ2-7
abundance: few
v_gene: TRBV7-9
CDR3aa: CASSAGGLGREQYF
CDR3nt: TGTGCCAGCAGCGCCGGGGGCCTGGGGCGCGAGCAGTACTTC

d_gene: -
j_gene: TRBJ2-1
abundance: -
v_gene: TRBV10-1
CDR3aa: CASSESVPLMSYNEQFF
CDR3nt: TGCGCCAGCAGTGAGTCGGTACCCTTAATGTCCTACAATGAGCAGTTCTTC

d_gene: TRBD1
j_gene: TRBJ2-3
abundance: -
v_gene: TRBV7-9
CDR3aa: CASSTRPGTGSTDTQYF
CDR3nt: TGTGCCAGCAGCACCAGACCCGGGACAGGGAGCACAGATACGCAGTATTTT

d_gene: -
j_gene: TRBJ1-1
abundance: few
v_gene: TRBV4-2
CDR3aa: CASSQTGTSTEAFF
CDR3nt: TGTGCCAGCAGTCAAACCGGGACCAGCACTGAAGCTTTCTTT

d_gene: -
j_gene: TRBJ2-7
abundance: once
v_gene: TRBV12-3/TRBV12-4
CDR3aa: CASSFGRKTTSSTSKQYF
CDR3nt: -

d_gene: -
j_gene: TRBJ2-7
abundance: few
v_gene: TRBV7-7
CDR3aa: CASSLAGGGVYEQYF
CDR3nt: TGTGCTAGCAGCTTAGCAGGGGGGGGAGTCTACGAGCAGTACTTC

d_gene: TRBD2
j_gene: TRBJ2-3
abundance: -
v_gene: TRBV29-1
CDR3aa: CSEKRGPDTQYF
CDR3nt: TGCAGCGAAAAGCGGGGTCCAGATACGCAGTATTTT

d_gene: -
j_gene: TRBJ2-3
abundance: -
v_gene: TRBV11-3
CDR3aa: CASSHRSGASTDTQYF
CDR3nt: TGTGCCAGCAGTCACCGCTCCGGGGCTAGCACAGATACGCAGTATTTT

d_gene: -
j_gene: TRBJ2-3
abundance: -
v_gene: TRBV11-2
CDR3aa: CASSREDTHTQYF
CDR3nt: TGTGCCAGCAGCCGAGAAGACACGCATACGCAGTATTTT

d_gene: TRBD2
j_gene: TRBJ2-1
abundance: -
v_gene: TRBV7-3
CDR3aa: CASSLSGTSGKNEQFF
CDR3nt: TGTGCCAGCAGCTTGTCCGGGACTAGCGGAAAGAATGAGCAGTTCTTC

d_gene: -
j_gene: TRBJ2-3
abundance: -
v_gene: TRBV30
CDR3aa: CAWTPLIRDTQYF
CDR3nt: TGTGCCTGGACGCCTCTCATACGGGATACGCAGTATTTT

d_gene: TRBD2
j_gene: TRBJ2-3
abundance: few
v_gene: TRBV29-1
CDR3aa: CSVEDRGGGLVRPDTQYF
CDR3nt: TGCAGCGTTGAAGATCGGGGCGGGGGGCTGGTACGTCCGGATACGCAGTATTTT

d_gene: -
j_gene: TRBJ1-1
abundance: -
v_gene: TRBV4-3
CDR3aa: CASSQDGGAGTEAFF
CDR3nt: TGCGCCAGCAGCCAAGATGGGGGCGCCGGCACTGAAGCTTTCTTT

d_gene: TRBD2
j_gene: TRBJ2-1
abundance: -
v_gene: TRBV7-3
CDR3aa: CASSAEAGVTYNEQFF
CDR3nt: TGTGCCAGCAGCGCCGAAGCGGGGGTCACCTACAATGAGCAGTTCTTC

d_gene: -
j_gene: TRBJ2-3
abundance: -
v_gene: TRBV27
CDR3aa: CASSSLLGGTDTQYF
CDR3nt: TGTGCCAGCAGTTCCCTATTGGGAGGCACAGATACGCAGTATTTT

d_gene: TRBD1
j_gene: TRBJ2-7
abundance: few
v_gene: TRBV20-1
CDR3aa: CSARGDSSSYEQYF
CDR3nt: TGCAGTGCTAGAGGGGACAGTAGCTCCTACGAGCAGTACTTC

d_gene: -
j_gene: TRBJ2-1
abundance: -
v_gene: TRBV5-1
CDR3aa: CASSEENNEQFF
CDR3nt: TGCGCCAGCAGTGAGGAGAACAATGAGCAGTTCTTC

d_gene: -
j_gene: TRBJ2-7
abundance: -
v_gene: TRBV10-3
CDR3aa: CAISEGTAASSSYEQYF
CDR3nt: TGTGCCATCAGTGAGGGGACTGCGGCATCGAGCTCCTACGAGCAGTACTTC

d_gene: -
j_gene: TRBJ2-7
abundance: few
v_gene: TRBV12-3/TRBV12-4
CDR3aa: CASTFVGTEYNEQYF
CDR3nt: TGTGCCAGCACCTTCGTCGGGACCGAATACAATGAGCAGTACTTC

d_gene: TRBD2
j_gene: TRBJ2-3
abundance: -
v_gene: TRBV12-3/TRBV12-4
CDR3aa: CASSLLAGADTQYF
CDR3nt: TGTGCCAGCAGTTTGCTAGCGGGGGCAGATACGCAGTATTTT

d_gene: -
j_gene: TRBJ1-4
abundance: -
v_gene: TRBV7-9
CDR3aa: CASSFQGINEKLFF
CDR3nt: TGTGCCAGCAGCTTTCAGGGCATTAATGAAAAACTGTTTTTT

d_gene: TRBD2
j_gene: TRBJ2-1
abundance: -
v_gene: TRBV6-1
CDR3aa: CASSTRQGLAVSNEQFF
CDR3nt: TGTGCCAGCAGCACCCGACAAGGGCTAGCGGTTTCCAATGAGCAGTTCTTC

d_gene: -
j_gene: TRBJ2-7
abundance: -
v_gene: TRBV7-2
CDR3aa: CASSLAPGAFYEQYF
CDR3nt: TGTGCCAGCAGCTTAGCTCCGGGGGCTTTCTACGAGCAGTACTTC

d_gene: TRBD1
j_gene: TRBJ2-1
abundance: -
v_gene: TRBV6-2/TRBV6-3
CDR3aa: CASSDRGRLNEQFF
CDR3nt: TGTGCCAGCAGTGACAGGGGGCGCTTGAATGAGCAGTTCTTC

d_gene: TRBD1
j_gene: TRBJ2-7
abundance: -
v_gene: TRBV18
CDR3aa: CASSPNRGGHYEQYF
CDR3nt: TGTGCCAGCTCACCAAACAGGGGTGGCCACTACGAGCAGTACTTC

d_gene: -
j_gene: TRBJ2-1
abundance: -
v_gene: TRBV4-2
CDR3aa: CASSQAQSSGSYNEQFF
CDR3nt: TGTGCCAGCAGCCAAGCTCAATCGTCTGGCTCCTACAATGAGCAGTTCTTC

d_gene: -
j_gene: TRBJ1-2
abundance: -
v_gene: TRBV7-2
CDR3aa: CASSHLQGLYGYTF
CDR3nt: TGTGCCAGCAGCCATTTACAGGGCCTCTATGGCTACACCTTC

d_gene: -
j_gene: TRBJ1-1
abundance: many
v_gene: TRBV6-5
CDR3aa: CASSYTEPNTEAFF
CDR3nt: TGTGCCAGCAGTTACACAGAACCGAACACTGAAGCTTTCTTT

d_gene: TRBD2
j_gene: TRBJ2-3
abundance: -
v_gene: TRBV5-1
CDR3aa: CATSRGERGDTQYF
CDR3nt: TGCGCCACCAGTCGGGGGGAGAGGGGAGATACGCAGTATTTT